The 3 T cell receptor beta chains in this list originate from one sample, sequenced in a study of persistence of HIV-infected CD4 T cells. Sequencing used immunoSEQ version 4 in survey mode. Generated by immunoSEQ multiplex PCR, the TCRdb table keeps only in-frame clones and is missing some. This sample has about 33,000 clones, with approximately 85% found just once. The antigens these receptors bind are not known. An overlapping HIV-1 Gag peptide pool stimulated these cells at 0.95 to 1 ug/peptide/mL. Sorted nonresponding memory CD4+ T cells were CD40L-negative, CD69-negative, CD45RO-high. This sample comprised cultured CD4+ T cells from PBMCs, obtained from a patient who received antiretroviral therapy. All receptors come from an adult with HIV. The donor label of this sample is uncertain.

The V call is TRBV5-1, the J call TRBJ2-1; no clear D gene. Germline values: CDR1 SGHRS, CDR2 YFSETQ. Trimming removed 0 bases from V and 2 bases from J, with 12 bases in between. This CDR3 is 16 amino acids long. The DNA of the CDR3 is TGCGCCAGCAGCTTGGATAACTCTTGGACCTACAATGAGCAGTTCTTC. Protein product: CASSLDNSWTYNEQFF. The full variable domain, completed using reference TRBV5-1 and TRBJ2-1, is KAGVTQTPRYLIKTRGQQVTLSCSPISGHRSVSWYQQTPGQGLQFLFEYFSETQRNKGNFPGRFSGRQFSNSRSEMNVSTLELGDSALYLCASSLDNSWTYNEQFFGPGTRLTVL.

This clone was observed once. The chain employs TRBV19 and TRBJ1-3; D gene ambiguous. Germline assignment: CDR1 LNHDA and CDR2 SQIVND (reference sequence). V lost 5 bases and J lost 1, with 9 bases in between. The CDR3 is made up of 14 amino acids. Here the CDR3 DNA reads TGTGCCAGTAGTTTATCGGGATCTGGAAACACCATATATTTT. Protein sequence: CASSLSGSGNTIYF.

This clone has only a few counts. In DNA form, the CDR3 reads TGTGCCTGGAACCCTAGCGTGAACACTGAAGCTTTCTTT. Protein: CAWNPSVNTEAFF. The V call is TRBV30, the J call TRBJ1-1; D gene uncertain. V gave up 4 bases and J gave up 0 bases, with 9 bases separating them. Germline values: CDR1 GTSNPN, CDR2 SVGIG (reference sequence). The CDR3 extends over 13 amino acids.